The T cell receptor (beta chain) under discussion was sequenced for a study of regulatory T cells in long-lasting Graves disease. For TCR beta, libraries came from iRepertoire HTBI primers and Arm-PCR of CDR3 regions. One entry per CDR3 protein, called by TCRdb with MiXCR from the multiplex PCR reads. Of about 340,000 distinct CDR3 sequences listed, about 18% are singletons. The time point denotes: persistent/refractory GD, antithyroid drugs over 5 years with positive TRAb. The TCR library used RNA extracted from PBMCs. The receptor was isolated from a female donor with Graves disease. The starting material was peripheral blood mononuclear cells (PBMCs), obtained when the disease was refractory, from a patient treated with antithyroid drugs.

The chain's CDR3 is CASSPGLAGGPRSYEQYF. DNA for the CDR3: TGTGCCAGCTCACCCGGACTAGCGGGAGGGCCGAGAAGCTACGAGCAGTACTTC. The gene calls are TRBV18 and TRBJ2-7; TRBD2 agrees at 15 bases. The length of the CDR3 is 18 residues. Germline loops: CDR1 KGHSH, CDR2 LQKENI. V was pared by 3 bases and J by 3 bases, with 9 bases of the junction left unmatched.